This T cell receptor (beta chain) derives from a study of blood T cell repertoires in COVID-19. In the study overall: The United States, Italy and Spain were the sources of the acute and convalescent COVID-19 samples. T cells, B-cell-depleted T cells, or PBMCs provided the cDNA or gDNA that served as material.

Per the germline V gene, CDR1 is LNHDA and CDR2 is SQIVND (reference sequence). CDR3 length: 14 amino acids. Trimming removed 4 bases at V and 1 base at J, with 10 bases between. Seattle patients were enrolled during active infection and followed longitudinally. Method: immunoSEQ multiplex PCR; TCRdb's copy keeps in-frame clones and lacks some. The sample comprises about 300,000 clones, about 87% of which are singletons, and 6.3% rests with the top ten. This TCR derives from a woman aged 45-65 years with COVID-19, enrolled during active disease. The sequencing input was peripheral blood. The chain combines TRBV19 with TRBJ1-1; no reliable D call. The CDR3 bases are TGTGCCAGTAGTACCCTATACCCGAACACTGAAGCTTTCTTT. The encoded protein is CASSTLYPNTEAFF.